This TCR beta chain was obtained from a study of shared clonotypes between healthy human individuals. Trimming removed 2 bases at V and 5 bases at J, with 6 bases between. Germline assignment: CDR1 MGHRA and CDR2 YSYEKL. CDR3 length: 13 residues. Repertoires were generated with immunoSEQ multiplex PCR, while TCRdb's copy carries only in-frame clones and drops some. Of approximately 1.5 million clones listed, under 99% are singletons. A split of CD4+ cells into CD45RA+ naive and CD45RA-negative memory subsets was performed. Study-level findings and limits: When compared with the clonotypes that were shared by all four sorted-subset donors, the non-shared clonotypes turned out to have lower generation probabilities. Among the subsets, naive ones generally showed larger estimated richness than memory ones.

To note about this clone: Antigen: not known.

The rearrangement joins TRBV4-1 to TRBJ2-2; D uncertain. This receptor was obtained from a young man in good health. The sequencing sample was made of naive CD4+ T cells sorted from blood. Regarding subset: CD45RA+ positively selected. The CDR3 region is CASSQRVTGELFF. The CDR3 DNA reads as TGCGCCAGCAGCCAAAGGGTTACCGGGGAGCTGTTTTTT.